This T cell receptor (beta chain) comes out of a study of blood T cell repertoires in COVID-19. Overall study context: Researchers got acute and convalescent COVID-19 samples from the United States, Italy and Spain. T cells, B-cell-depleted T cells, or PBMCs supplied cDNA or gDNA.

In the original analysis: Reference gene primer amplification gave estimated nucleated cell counts. TCRdb's table, derived via immunoSEQ multiplex PCR, lists solely in-frame clones and lacks some. For V, J and clone size, that table is used; D and trimming come from the DNA. The sample lists roughly 220,000 clones, approximately 80% occurring once. Germline CDR1 reads ENHRY; CDR2 reads SYGVKD. This CDR3 contains 17 residues. The V and J ends lost 2 bases and 6 bases, in that order; junction bases with no gene match: 14. This TCR was sampled from a woman between 40 and 50 years old who had recovered from COVID-19. The genes are TRBV10-3 and TRBJ1-1; TRBD1 matches at 8 bases. Sequencing input: peripheral blood. DNA for the CDR3: TGTGCCATCAGTGAGCCGGGACAGGTGTTGGAGTTCGCTGAAGCTTTCTTT. This codes for CAISEPGQVLEFAEAFF.